This T cell receptor beta chain appears in the sequencing data of a study of T cells after yellow fever vaccination. Each CDR3 protein is one row after TCRdb ran MiXCR on the 5' RACE reads. The profile covers about 320,000 distinct CDR3 sequences, with 3.5% to 4.5% appearing a single time and approximately 19% taken by the ten largest. The V end lost 8 bases, the J end lost 6 bases, and 19 bases lay between the germline ends. This CDR3 has 15 amino acids. The receptor comes from a man between 18 and 29 years old who received the YFV17D yellow fever vaccine. This specimen was PBMCs, taken 15 days after the yellow fever booster vaccination. This rearrangement joins TRBV12-3 or TRBV12-4 to TRBJ1-4; D call uncertain. The CDR3 coding sequence is TGTGCCAGCCTCCGGCAGGCAACACTTGATGAAAAACTGTTTTTT. Amino acids: CASLRQATLDEKLFF.